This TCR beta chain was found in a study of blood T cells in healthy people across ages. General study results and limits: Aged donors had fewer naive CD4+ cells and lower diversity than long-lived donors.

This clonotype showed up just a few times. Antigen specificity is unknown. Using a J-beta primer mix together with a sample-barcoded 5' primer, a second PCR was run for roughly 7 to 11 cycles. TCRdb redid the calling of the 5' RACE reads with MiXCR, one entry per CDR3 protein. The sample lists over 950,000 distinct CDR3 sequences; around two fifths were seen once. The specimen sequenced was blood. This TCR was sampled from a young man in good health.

CDR3 DNA sequence: TGTGCCAGCAACATAGGGGGTGAGCAGTTCTTC. This codes for CASNIGGEQFF. The chain has TRBV12-3 or TRBV12-4 and TRBJ2-1; tentatively, D is TRBD1 (6 bases). V was clipped by 7 bases and J by 9 bases, with 10 bases between them. The CDR3 totals 11 residues.